This TCR beta chain emerged from a study of a mutant IDH1 vaccine in newly diagnosed glioma. Points on this clone: What it recognizes is unknown.

Germline lookup yields CDR1 MNHNS and CDR2 SASEGT. This CDR3 has 16 amino acids. Trimming shortened V by 3 bases and J by 0 bases, and 13 bases separated the two germline ends. The table came from immunoSEQ multiplex PCR; TCRdb's copy has only in-frame clones and leaves some out. The sample consists of 35,000 to 50,000 clones, 91% of them appearing once. Regarding time point: week 23, last vaccination. Every single dose of the vaccine, 300 ug of mutant IDH1 20-mer peptide, came with topical imiquimod. This chain joins TRBV6-1 and TRBJ2-3, with D tentatively TRBD1 or TRBD2 (5 bases each). This TCR came from a man aged 45-60 years with glioma. The sequenced sample was PBMCs, obtained from a glioma patient whose treatment included an IDH1 peptide vaccine. The CDR3 loop is CASSDGAIVSTDTQYF. CDR3 DNA: TGTGCCAGCAGTGACGGGGCTATAGTCAGCACAGATACGCAGTATTTT.